This T cell receptor (beta chain) was obtained from a study of T cells in localized non-small cell lung cancer. The method was immunoSEQ multiplex PCR; TCRdb's version includes in-frame clones alone and lacks a portion of them. Among about 6,100 clones, approximately 88% were seen once, and the ten largest hold roughly 16%. With respect to this clone: Antigen unknown.

The study, taken as a whole, reports: Turning up in adjacent lung were a median approximately 58 of the top 100 tumor clones.

Trimming took off 1 base at V and 0 bases at J, with 10 bases between the two ends. The germline V gene encodes CDR1 SGHVS and CDR2 FNYEAQ. The CDR3 loop spans 16 amino acids. This sample comprised peripheral blood, obtained before any cancer treatment. This sequence was found in a male donor aged 60 or older with stage I lung adenocarcinoma. The V gene is TRBV7-6, the J gene TRBJ2-1; a weak D match, TRBD2 (6 bases). In DNA, the CDR3 is TGTGCCAGCAGCTTAGAACACGGGAGCTCCTACAATGAGCAGTTCTTC. Translating it yields CASSLEHGSSYNEQFF.